This record looks at one T cell receptor (beta chain) sequence and its context. What it binds is not known. This sample was included in a study of early stage breast cancer tumors. Study-wide background: Most invasive tumors, about 75% of the 16, were ER+/PR+/HER2-. Among some 12 ER+/PR+/HER2- tumors, eight were ductal, four lobular. Study outcomes and limitations: Comparing each tissue with blood distinguished tumor from normal in about 85% of the 16 patients. Functional markers like CD4, CD8 and FOXP3 were missed in bulk sequencing.

Some clones are missing from TCRdb's copy, which holds only in-frame ones; the method was immunoSEQ multiplex PCR. Of tens of thousands of clones in the sample, 60% to 85% were seen once. The CDR3 loop spans 15 amino acids. CDR1 is SGHNT and CDR2 is YYREEE in the germline V gene (reference sequence). The V and J ends lost 2 bases and 2 bases respectively, with 14 bases between them. Sequences were obtained from blood. This sequence was found in a person aged 30-39 years with breast cancer. The J gene is TRBJ2-7, the V gene TRBV5-4; D not resolved. The CDR3 here is CASSFEGDDAYEQYF. CDR3 DNA: TGTGCCAGCAGCTTCGAAGGAGACGACGCCTACGAGCAGTACTTC.